This TCR beta chain was found in a study of cytomegalovirus exposure and HLA in healthy donors. Use of 60 Vbeta and 13 Jbeta primers characterized the PCR. The data were produced by immunoSEQ multiplex PCR, yet TCRdb's version contains in-frame clones alone and is incomplete. The sample lists some 57,000 clones, about four fifths occurring once. This clone was observed a handful of times. V shed 2 bases and J shed 3 bases, with 6 bases lying between them. The CDR3 totals 12 residues. CDR1 is SGHNT and CDR2 is YYREEE in the germline V gene (reference sequence). The source of this sequence is a woman aged 25 to 45 in good health and CMV-seronegative. The chain has TRBV5-4 and TRBJ2-7, with D unclear. Sequenced: PBMCs. CDR3 nucleotides: TGTGCCAGCAGCTTCGGCGGCTACGAGCAGTACTTC. Its translation: CASSFGGYEQYF.